A single sample gave rise to the 26 T cell receptor beta chains below, sequenced in a study of blood T cell repertoires in COVID-19. Repertoires were generated with immunoSEQ multiplex PCR, while TCRdb's copy carries only in-frame clones and drops some. The repertoire includes tens of thousands of clones, about 70% of them detected once, and about 15% sits in the top ten. The sequenced sample was peripheral blood. Source of these receptors: a human donor in a cohort sampled during active COVID-19.

This clone has only one observation. V and J are TRBV19 and TRBJ1-5; unclear D gene. Germline CDR1 reads LNHDA; CDR2 reads SQIVND (reference sequence). This CDR3 region has 15 residues. Trimming pared 6 bases from V and 7 bases from J, leaving 19 bases between. The CDR3, as DNA: TGTGCCAGTAGCCCCTCTGTGGAATACGGGCAGCCCCAGCATTTT. As protein: CASSPSVEYGQPQHF.

The V gene is TRBV28, the J gene TRBJ2-1; D remains unclear. The germline V and J ends were trimmed by 6 bases and 14 bases, with 14 bases remaining between them. CDR1 and CDR2 (germline): MDHEN, SYDVKM. The CDR3 has 11 amino acids. The CDR3 sequence is CASRVNTDKFF. For the CDR3, the DNA is TGTGCCAGCAGGGTGAATACTGATAAGTTCTTC.

The sample holds a few counts of this clone. V and J are TRBV5-5 and TRBJ2-5; possibly TRBD1 for D (6 bases). V was cut by 6 bases and J by 5 bases, with 20 bases left in between. Germline lookup yields CDR1 SGHKS and CDR2 YYEKEE (reference sequence). The CDR3 loop spans 15 amino acids. The CDR3 loop is CASNAGAVSGETQYF. The CDR3 DNA follows: TGTGCCAGCAACGCAGGGGCTGTATCCGGTGAGACCCAGTACTTC.

The rearrangement uses TRBV2 and TRBJ2-4, with 12 bases aligning to TRBD2. Per the germline V gene, CDR1 is SNHLY and CDR2 is FYNNEI. With 6 bases clipped from V and 9 bases from J, the junction kept 9 bases outside the gene matches. The CDR3 covers 15 residues. CDR3 amino acids: CASRRTSGNVGIQYF. The CDR3 nucleotides are TGTGCCAGCAGGAGGACTAGCGGGAATGTGGGCATTCAGTACTTC.

The chain has TRBV28 and TRBJ1-1; no definite D call. V lost 6 bases and J 5 bases, leaving 10 bases between the germline ends. The germline CDR1 and CDR2 sequences are MDHEN and SYDVKM. This CDR3 region has 12 residues. This CDR3 reads CASSQRRTEAFF. The CDR3 DNA sequence: TGTGCCAGCAGCCAACGGAGGACTGAAGCTTTCTTT. Looking up the rest from reference TRBV28 and TRBJ1-1 gives the full variable domain: DVKVTQSSRYLVKRTGEKVFLECVQDMDHENMFWYRQDPGLGLRLIYFSYDVKMKEKGDIPEGYSVSREKKERFSLILESASTNQTSMYLCASSQRRTEAFFGQGTRLTVV.

This chain joins TRBV5-6 and TRBJ2-2, with 10 bases identical to TRBD2. The CDR3 runs to 17 residues. The V segment lost 0 bases and the J segment 4 bases; nucleotides outside the gene matches: 6. The germline V gene has CDR1 SGHDT and CDR2 YYEEEE. Written as DNA, the CDR3 is TGTGCCAGCAGCTTGGATCTTGGGACTAGCGTCACCGGGGAGCTGTTTTTT. This gives the protein CASSLDLGTSVTGELFF.

The table lists this clone with a few counts. The CDR3 sequence: CASTPTTFGTEVPNQPQHF. The CDR3 nucleotides are TGTGCCAGTACCCCAACCACATTTGGGACAGAGGTGCCCAATCAGCCCCAGCATTTT. This chain uses TRBV19 with TRBJ1-5; 7 nucleotides line up with TRBD1. After removal of 7 bases from V and 3 bases from J, the junction contained 21 bases not matched to a gene. CDR3 length: 19 residues. Germline loops: CDR1 LNHDA, CDR2 SQIVND (reference sequence).

The chain has TRBV7-8 and TRBJ2-2, with 8 nucleotides matching TRBD2. This CDR3 region has 15 residues. The germline V gene encodes CDR1 SGHVS and CDR2 FQNEAQ. The ends lost 7 bases at V and 4 bases at J; junction bases unmatched: 8. The CDR3 region is CASKNGRAVTGELFF. CDR3 bases: TGTGCCAGCAAGAACGGGAGGGCCGTCACCGGGGAGCTGTTTTTT.

V and J are TRBV19 and TRBJ1-2; unclear D gene. V shed 3 bases and J shed 1 base, with 6 bases lying between them. The CDR3 length is 13 residues. The germline CDR1 and CDR2 sequences are LNHDA and SQIVND (reference sequence). The CDR3 nucleotides read TGTGCCAGTAGTATTCGGTATAACTATGGCTACACCTTC. This translates into CASSIRYNYGYTF. The complete variable domain, with remaining parts taken from reference TRBV19 and TRBJ1-2, reads DGGITQSPKYLFRKEGQNVTLSCEQNLNHDAMYWYRQDPGQGLRLIYYSQIVNDFQKGDIAEGYSVSREKKESFPLTVTSAQKNPTAFYLCASSIRYNYGYTFGSGTRLTVV.

This rearrangement joins TRBV19 to TRBJ2-1; a weak D match, TRBD1 (6 bases). The CDR3 has 16 amino acids. The V and J ends lost 3 bases and 1 base respectively, with 13 bases between them. CDR1 is LNHDA, CDR2 SQIVND, per germline (reference sequence). The CDR3 DNA sequence: TGTGCCAGTAGTATTGAAGGGGGAAGGTCCTACAATGAGCAGTTCTTC. Translation: CASSIEGGRSYNEQFF.

The chain uses TRBV7-2 and TRBJ2-3, with 7 bases fitting TRBD1. Germline CDR1 and CDR2: SGHTA and FQGNSA. Trimming removed 5 bases from V and 6 bases from J; junction bases left unmatched: 11. This CDR3 comprises 15 residues. The CDR3 sequence: CASSQRQGRRDTQYF. CDR3 nucleotides: TGTGCCAGCAGCCAGAGACAGGGCCGGCGGGATACGCAGTATTTT.

J is TRBJ2-3 and V is TRBV10-3; the D gene is possibly TRBD1 (6 bases). The CDR3 extends over 16 amino acids. V lost 8 bases to trimming and J lost 0 bases, with 18 bases between them. Germline CDR1 and CDR2: ENHRY and SYGVKD. The CDR3 DNA sequence: TGTGCCATCGGCTTCTTGGACAGAACTAGCACAGATACGCAGTATTTT. Translation: CAIGFLDRTSTDTQYF.

V gene TRBV6-2 or TRBV6-3 combines with J gene TRBJ2-1; 14 positions agree with TRBD2. Germline V gene lookup returns CDR1 MNHEY and CDR2 SVGEGT. The V gene end was trimmed by 4 bases and the J gene end by 9 bases; junction bases not matched to a gene: 8. The CDR3 covers 16 residues. CDR3 nucleotide sequence: TGTGCCAGCAGTTCGACTAGCGGGAGGGCCGGCGGTGAGCAGTTCTTC. Its translation: CASSSTSGRAGGEQFF.

The CDR3: CASNPGTGFAGELFF. CDR3 coding DNA: TGTGCCAGCAACCCCGGGACAGGGTTCGCCGGGGAGCTGTTTTTT. V is TRBV3-1 (or the pseudogene TRBV3-2) and J is TRBJ2-2; 9 bases fit TRBD1. The CDR3 totals 15 residues. Unmatched junction bases numbered 9, after V lost 7 bases and J lost 6 bases. Germline V lookup: CDR1 LGHDT, CDR2 YNNKEL (reference sequence).

The chain links TRBV11-2 to TRBJ2-1, with TRBD1 identical over 9 bases. The CDR3 has 17 amino acids. V lost 3 bases and J lost 5; bases outside the gene matches: 11. In germline, CDR1 is SGHAT, CDR2 FQNNGV. CDR3 bases: TGTGCCAGCAGCTTTAGGATTTCCGGGACAGGGAACAATGAGCAGTTCTTC. Protein: CASSFRISGTGNNEQFF.

V and J are TRBV7-6 and TRBJ2-1; D remains unclear. The CDR3 totals 14 residues. V lost 0 bases to trimming and J lost 8 bases, with 11 bases between them. Germline V CDR1 and CDR2: SGHVS, FNYEAQ. The CDR3: CASSLAVRGHEQFF. CDR3 sequence (DNA): TGTGCCAGCAGCTTAGCGGTTAGAGGCCATGAGCAGTTCTTC.

V gene TRBV27 combines with J gene TRBJ2-7; tentative D call: TRBD2 (5 bases). Per germline, CDR1 MNHEY and CDR2 SMNVEV (reference sequence). The CDR3 spans 16 residues. Trimming cost V 5 bases and J 0 bases, with 17 bases left between them. CDR3 amino acids: CASSSVGIGDSYEQYF. The CDR3 bases are TGTGCCAGCAGTAGTGTGGGCATCGGGGACTCCTACGAGCAGTACTTC.

This clone was seen a handful of times. V usage is TRBV7-3 and J usage is TRBJ2-3; 10 nucleotides match TRBD1. The junction had 3 bases not matched to a gene; V was cut back by 2 bases and J by 1 base. Germline V gene sequence: CDR1 SGHTA, CDR2 FQGTGA. CDR3 length equals 16 residues. The CDR3 DNA sequence: TGTGCCAGCAGCTTAGGCGGGACAGGGGGCACAGATACGCAGTATTTT. Translation gives CASSLGGTGGTDTQYF.

This chain connects TRBV18 to TRBJ2-3, with TRBD1 matching 8 bases. Germline V gene lookup returns CDR1 KGHSH and CDR2 LQKENI. This CDR3 region has 16 residues. The ends lost 3 bases at V and 1 base at J; junction bases unmatched: 6. This CDR3 reads CASSPFDRGGTDTQYF. In nucleotides, the CDR3 is TGTGCCAGCTCACCTTTCGACAGGGGAGGCACAGATACGCAGTATTTT.

The CDR3: CASSLNRLNTEAFF. The CDR3 bases are TGTGCCAGCAGTTTAAACAGGTTGAACACTGAAGCTTTCTTT. The chain joins TRBV27 to TRBJ1-1, with TRBD1 as a possible D gene (5 bases). The CDR3 extends over 14 amino acids. V was trimmed by 2 bases and J by 0 bases, leaving 7 bases between them. Germline CDR1 is MNHEY and CDR2 is SMNVEV (reference sequence).

This sequence joins TRBV12-5 and TRBJ1-5; 7 bases agree with TRBD1. The CDR3 sequence is 17 residues long. Germline V gives CDR1 LGHNT, CDR2 FRNRAP. J lost 3 bases, V lost 5 bases, and 13 bases had no gene match. The CDR3 region is CASGEPTGDGSNQPQHF. CDR3 DNA: TGTGCTAGTGGTGAACCAACAGGGGACGGATCCAATCAGCCCCAGCATTTT.

This chain links TRBV6-5 with TRBJ1-2, with 7 bases identical to TRBD1. V shed 6 bases and J 7 bases; nucleotides not matched to a gene: 8. CDR3 length: 13 residues. CDR1 and CDR2 (germline): MNHEY, SVGAGI. The CDR3 reads CASRPGQAFGYTF. In nucleotides, the CDR3 is TGTGCCAGCAGACCCGGACAGGCCTTTGGCTACACCTTC.

The genes are TRBV7-2 and TRBJ1-6, with TRBD1 as a possible D gene (6 bases). V gave up 5 bases and J gave up 10 bases, with 15 bases separating them. This CDR3 is 14 amino acids long. Germline-derived CDR1 and CDR2 are SGHTA and FQGNSA. CDR3: CASSIRQGQSPLHF. The CDR3 DNA follows: TGTGCCAGCAGCATACGTCAGGGGCAATCACCCCTCCACTTT.

The chain joins TRBV2 to TRBJ2-5; the match to TRBD2 covers 9 bases. The ends lost 7 bases at V and 0 bases at J; junction bases unmatched: 3. The CDR3 spans 14 residues. Germline CDR1 is SNHLY and CDR2 is FYNNEI. CDR3 DNA sequence: TGTGCCAGCATGACTAGCGGAAACCAAGAGACCCAGTACTTC. Protein product: CASMTSGNQETQYF.

This clone was counted once. The gene calls are TRBV3-1 (or the pseudogene TRBV3-2) and TRBJ2-1; 8 positions agree with TRBD2. The CDR3 has 16 residues. V gave up 0 bases and J gave up 7 bases; unmatched junction bases: 8. Germline CDR1 reads LGHDT; CDR2 reads YNNKEL (reference sequence). This CDR3 reads CASSQERIAGRNEQFF. The CDR3 DNA follows: TGTGCCAGCAGCCAAGAGCGAATAGCGGGAAGGAATGAGCAGTTCTTC.

The genes are TRBV5-1 and TRBJ2-3; 12 bases match TRBD2. The ends lost 1 base at V and 3 bases at J; junction bases unmatched: 12. This CDR3 is built from 19 residues. Germline V gives CDR1 SGHRS, CDR2 YFSETQ. CDR3 region: CASSLLAASGGAGTDTQYF. CDR3 in DNA: TGCGCCAGCAGCTTGTTGGCGGCTAGCGGGGGGGCTGGGACAGATACGCAGTATTTT. The full variable domain, rest sourced from reference TRBV5-1 and TRBJ2-3, is KAGVTQTPRYLIKTRGQQVTLSCSPISGHRSVSWYQQTPGQGLQFLFEYFSETQRNKGNFPGRFSGRQFSNSRSEMNVSTLELGDSALYLCASSLLAASGGAGTDTQYFGPGTRLTVL.